A single sample gave rise to the 25 T cell receptor beta chains below, sequenced in a study of cytomegalovirus exposure and HLA in healthy donors. Amplification used 60 Vbeta primers and 13 Jbeta primers. TCRdb keeps only in-frame clones here, not all; method: immunoSEQ multiplex PCR. Counted here are tens of thousands of clones, roughly three quarters occurring once; the ten biggest clones make up around 2.5%. Sequences were obtained from PBMCs. The receptors were sampled from a man aged 25 to 40 in good health and CMV-seronegative.

This clone was counted between two and nine times. V usage is TRBV11-2 and J usage is TRBJ2-3, with D maybe TRBD1 (6 bases). This CDR3 comprises 15 residues. V was trimmed by 2 bases and J by 2 bases, leaving 11 bases between them. Germline V CDR1 and CDR2: SGHAT, FQNNGV. The CDR3, as DNA: TGTGCCAGCAGCTTAAGCAGGGGCATCACAGATACGCAGTATTTT. Translation gives CASSLSRGITDTQYF.

This clone was detected only a few times. V gene TRBV7-8 combines with J gene TRBJ1-2, with TRBD1 as a possible D gene (6 bases). The V end lost 5 bases, the J end lost 5 bases, and 21 bases lay between the germline ends. Germline CDR1 reads SGHVS; CDR2 reads FQNEAQ. The CDR3 contains 16 residues. CDR3 bases: TGTGCCAGCAGCCCCAACACGGGGGGCTCTCCGTATGGCTACACCTTC. Encoded protein: CASSPNTGGSPYGYTF.

The chain joins TRBV10-3 to TRBJ2-1; 7 nucleotides line up with TRBD2. The CDR3 loop spans 15 amino acids. V shed 3 bases and J 0 bases; nucleotides not matched to a gene: 2. The V gene's germline CDR1 is ENHRY and CDR2 SYGVKD. This CDR3 reads CAISDGGSSYNEQFF. DNA of the CDR3: TGTGCCATCAGTGACGGGGGGAGCTCCTACAATGAGCAGTTCTTC.

J is TRBJ1-6 and V is TRBV30; a weak D match, TRBD1 (6 bases). Germline V gives CDR1 GTSNPN, CDR2 SVGIG (reference sequence). The CDR3 contains 13 residues. Trimming took 5 bases from V and 7 from J, leaving 12 bases between them. The CDR3 DNA sequence: TGTGCCTGGGAGGGACAAACCAATTCACCCCTCCACTTT. Translation gives CAWEGQTNSPLHF.

This chain joins TRBV7-9 and TRBJ2-7; the D is unclear. CDR3 length equals 13 residues. The V end was cut by 5 bases, the J end by 2 bases, with 10 bases between. The germline V gene has CDR1 SEHNR and CDR2 FQNEAQ (reference sequence). The CDR3: CASSLEVTYEQYF. DNA for the CDR3: TGTGCCAGCAGCCTCGAGGTCACCTACGAGCAGTACTTC.

The chain employs TRBV9 and TRBJ1-6; D unclear. CDR3 length: 15 residues. Germline CDR1 and CDR2: SGDLS and YYNGEE. Trimming removed 0 bases from V and 7 bases from J, with 11 bases in between. CDR3 sequence reads: CASSVGDPGNSPLHF. The CDR3 coding sequence is TGTGCCAGCAGCGTAGGCGACCCCGGGAATTCACCCCTCCACTTT.

This chain uses TRBV5-1 with TRBJ1-3; D unresolved. This CDR3 region has 15 residues. The germline V gene encodes CDR1 SGHRS and CDR2 YFSETQ. The V end lost 0 bases, the J end lost 2 bases, and 9 bases lay between the germline ends. The CDR3 bases are TGCGCCAGCAGCTTGGACCCCGGGACTGGAAACACCATATATTTT. Translating gives CASSLDPGTGNTIYF.

The V and J genes are TRBV19 and TRBJ2-7, with 12 bases lining up with TRBD2. CDR1 and CDR2 from the germline V gene are LNHDA and SQIVND (reference sequence). CDR3 size: 16 residues. V shed 2 bases and J 3 bases; nucleotides not matched to a gene: 5. As DNA, the CDR3 is TGTGCCAGTAGTATAACAAGGGGACTAGCGGGCTACGAGCAGTACTTC. Protein sequence: CASSITRGLAGYEQYF. The entire variable domain, with the rest obtained from reference TRBV19 and TRBJ2-7, is as follows: DGGITQSPKYLFRKEGQNVTLSCEQNLNHDAMYWYRQDPGQGLRLIYYSQIVNDFQKGDIAEGYSVSREKKESFPLTVTSAQKNPTAFYLCASSITRGLAGYEQYFGPGTRLTVT.

The V call is TRBV19, the J call TRBJ1-5; D might be TRBD1 (5 bases). Trimming cost V 3 bases and J 4 bases, with 13 bases left between them. The length of the CDR3 is 15 residues. The germline CDR1 and CDR2 sequences are LNHDA and SQIVND (reference sequence). CDR3 sequence reads: CASSMETVFNQPQHF. The CDR3, as DNA: TGTGCCAGTAGTATGGAGACAGTTTTTAATCAGCCCCAGCATTTT.

This clone was detected once. The V and J genes are TRBV7-3 and TRBJ1-2; D uncertain. From germline, CDR1 is SGHTA and CDR2 FQGTGA. The CDR3 covers 15 residues. V lost 5 bases, J lost 6 bases, and 19 bases lay in between. The CDR3 sequence is CASSPRPENLDGYTF. The CDR3 nucleotides read TGTGCCAGCAGCCCCCGTCCGGAGAACTTGGATGGCTACACCTTC.

The gene calls are TRBV6-5 and TRBJ1-5; 8 bases agree with TRBD1. Trimming removed 6 bases from V and 3 bases from J; junction bases left unmatched: 7. This CDR3 comprises 15 residues. Germline V gene lookup returns CDR1 MNHEY and CDR2 SVGAGI. CDR3 DNA: TGTGCCAGCAGAGCCCAGGGGGCGGCCAATCAGCCCCAGCATTTT. As protein: CASRAQGAANQPQHF.

The chain carries TRBV20-1 and TRBJ2-7; no definite D call. Per germline, CDR1 DFQATT and CDR2 SNEGSKA (reference sequence). This CDR3 has 11 residues. V gave up 2 bases and J gave up 4 bases, with 6 bases separating them. In nucleotides, the CDR3 is TGCAGTGCTAGAATGAGTTACGAGCAGTACTTC. It yields the protein CSARMSYEQYF.

The chain couples TRBV28 to TRBJ2-7, with 7 bases that match TRBD1. Germline V lookup: CDR1 MDHEN, CDR2 SYDVKM. This CDR3 is built from 12 residues. V trimming: 2 bases; J trimming: 8 bases; junction bases outside the gene matches: 3. The CDR3 DNA follows: TGTGCCAGCAGTTTACGGACAGGACAGCAGTACTTC. Its translation is CASSLRTGQQYF.

V and J are TRBV30 and TRBJ1-2; a possible D gene is TRBD1 (5 bases). The CDR3 loop spans 12 amino acids. Germline-derived CDR1 and CDR2 are GTSNPN and SVGIG (reference sequence). With 4 bases removed from V and 5 bases from J, the gap between germline ends came to 11 bases. The CDR3 DNA is TGTGCCTGGAACGGGGGGGGGTATGGCTACACCTTC. Translating gives CAWNGGGYGYTF.

The V call is TRBV21-1, the J call TRBJ1-4; the listed D gene, TRBD1, was not tested against the DNA. TRBV21-1 is labeled a pseudogene. CDR3 length: 14 residues. CDR3 protein: CASSTTECREKLFF. The CDR3 DNA reads TGTGCCAGCAGCACCACAGAGTGCCGGGAAAAACTGTTTTTT.

The chain recombines TRBV7-2 with TRBJ2-5, with TRBD2 identical over 7 bases. Germline V gene sequence: CDR1 SGHTA, CDR2 FQGNSA. This CDR3 has 18 amino acids. The J segment lost 2 bases and the V segment lost 5 bases, leaving 17 bases of the junction unmatched. Here the CDR3 reads CASSQVFRGGITQETQYF. DNA of the CDR3: TGTGCCAGCAGCCAGGTTTTTCGCGGGGGAATAACTCAAGAGACCCAGTACTTC.

This clone occurred a few times. V gene TRBV28 combines with J gene TRBJ2-1; 11 bases are shared with TRBD2. The CDR3 contains 14 residues. After removal of 10 bases from V and 6 bases from J, the junction contained 8 bases not matched to a gene. Germline loops: CDR1 MDHEN, CDR2 SYDVKM. For the CDR3, the DNA is TGTGCCACCCATAGCGGGGGGGCGTCCAATGAGCAGTTCTTC. It translates to CATHSGGASNEQFF.

The J gene is TRBJ1-5, the V gene TRBV6-5; D is uncertain. V shed 5 bases and J shed 6 bases, with 17 bases lying between them. The CDR3 length is 15 residues. Germline-derived CDR1 and CDR2 are MNHEY and SVGAGI. The CDR3 nucleotides read TGTGCCAGCAGTCGTGGCAAAGTGTATGGTCAGCCCCAGCATTTT. Translated: CASSRGKVYGQPQHF.

A word on this clone: Lacking the conserved final phenylalanine or tryptophan, this CDR3 likely reflects a read error. The DNA is omitted, as the CDR3 cannot be located on it reliably, and the CDR3 follows TCRdb's listing. V gene TRBV2 combines with J gene TRBJ1-2. The CDR3 is 8 amino acids long, termini counted. CDR1 is SNHLY and CDR2 is FYNNEI in the germline V gene. This CDR3 reads CAKPGRGL.

The V gene is TRBV5-1, the J gene TRBJ2-5; D gene ambiguous. V lost 2 bases and J lost 5, with 10 bases in between. Germline CDR1 is SGHRS and CDR2 is YFSETQ. This CDR3 has 13 amino acids. The CDR3 is CASSFPPEETQYF. The CDR3 DNA reads as TGCGCCAGCAGCTTTCCCCCCGAGGAGACCCAGTACTTC.

The V gene is TRBV5-1, the J gene TRBJ1-4, with D maybe TRBD1 (5 bases). This CDR3 is 15 amino acids long. Germline CDR1 SGHRS, CDR2 YFSETQ. V shed 0 bases and J shed 5 bases, with 11 bases lying between them. CDR3 DNA: TGCGCCAGCAGCTTGGAAGCAGGGTTAAATGAAAAACTGTTTTTT. It yields the protein CASSLEAGLNEKLFF. Variable domain in full (rest from reference TRBV5-1 and TRBJ1-4): KAGVTQTPRYLIKTRGQQVTLSCSPISGHRSVSWYQQTPGQGLQFLFEYFSETQRNKGNFPGRFSGRQFSNSRSEMNVSTLELGDSALYLCASSLEAGLNEKLFFGSGTQLSVL.

The chain carries TRBV19 and TRBJ1-5; D perhaps matches TRBD1 (5 bases). The CDR3 is made up of 15 amino acids. Germline CDR1 LNHDA, CDR2 SQIVND (reference sequence). Trimming shortened V by 5 bases and J by 6 bases, and 17 bases separated the two germline ends. The CDR3 here is CASSPDSWSLQPQHF. In DNA, the CDR3 is TGTGCCAGTAGTCCCGACAGTTGGTCCCTTCAGCCCCAGCATTTT. Full variable domain (missing parts from reference TRBV19 and TRBJ1-5): DGGITQSPKYLFRKEGQNVTLSCEQNLNHDAMYWYRQDPGQGLRLIYYSQIVNDFQKGDIAEGYSVSREKKESFPLTVTSAQKNPTAFYLCASSPDSWSLQPQHFGDGTRLSIL.

The genes are TRBV19 and TRBJ2-7; 9 positions match TRBD1. The CDR3 sequence is 16 residues long. CDR1 and CDR2 (germline): LNHDA, SQIVND (reference sequence). After removal of 4 bases from V and 7 bases from J, the junction contained 14 bases not matched to a gene. CDR3 DNA sequence: TGTGCCAGTAGTACGATTCCCGGGACAGGGTCTAATGAGCAGTACTTC. This sequence encodes CASSTIPGTGSNEQYF.

The CDR3 sequence is CASRLAGAGDTQYF. The DNA of the CDR3 is TGTGCCAGTAGACTAGCGGGGGCGGGAGATACGCAGTATTTT. The V and J genes are TRBV19 and TRBJ2-3; 11 bases match TRBD2. CDR1 is LNHDA and CDR2 is SQIVND in the germline V gene (reference sequence). The ends lost 6 bases at V and 5 bases at J; junction bases unmatched: 4. CDR3 length: 14 amino acids.

The chain couples TRBV5-6 to TRBJ1-6, with 10 bases identical to TRBD1. The CDR3 runs 17 residues. Germline V gives CDR1 SGHDT, CDR2 YYEEEE. V shed 4 bases, J shed 0 bases, and the junction held 4 bases outside the gene matches. The CDR3: CASSAGQGSSYNSPLHF. The CDR3 nucleotides are TGTGCCAGCAGCGCGGGACAGGGGAGCTCCTATAATTCACCCCTCCACTTT.